The 13 T cell receptor beta chains below were found in one sample sequenced in a study of T cell clones after liver transplantation. Profiling relied on immunoSEQ multiplex PCR, and the TCRdb table lists in-frame clones only, not all of them. The sample lists 50,000 to 55,000 clones; about 69% were seen once. The sequencing used CD4+ T cells from blood, collected around 4.5 years after liver transplant. The receptors shown here come from a human patient who received a liver transplant. The graft donor may have given rise to some T cells.

The rearrangement links TRBV7-2 to TRBJ2-2; no clear D. The CDR3 spans 15 residues. Per the germline V gene, CDR1 is SGHTA and CDR2 is FQGNSA. V dropped 4 bases and J dropped 0 bases, with 9 bases sitting between them. The CDR3 spells CASSYAGPNTGELFF. CDR3 sequence (DNA): TGTGCCAGCAGCTACGCCGGCCCGAACACCGGGGAGCTGTTTTTT.

The genes are TRBV11-2 and TRBJ1-6, with D perhaps TRBD1 (6 bases). Germline CDR1 and CDR2: SGHAT and FQNNGV. Trimming removed 5 bases from V and 7 bases from J, with 15 bases in between. The CDR3 sequence is 15 residues long. The chain's CDR3 is CASSNLGGGNSPLHF. As DNA, the CDR3 is TGTGCCAGCAGCAACTTGGGGGGCGGGAATTCACCCCTCCACTTT.

This chain links TRBV6-5 with TRBJ2-7; D is unresolved. The CDR3 runs to 14 residues. The germline gives CDR1 MNHEY, CDR2 SVGAGI. Deletions cut 2 bases from V and 3 bases from J, with 11 bases between. DNA for the CDR3: TGTGCCAGCAGTTACAGGCGAGACGGCTACGAGCAGTACTTC. Translating it yields CASSYRRDGYEQYF.

V usage is TRBV19 and J usage is TRBJ2-7; D ambiguous. Germline CDR1 is LNHDA and CDR2 is SQIVND (reference sequence). The CDR3 has 13 amino acids. Trimming removed 5 bases from V and 6 bases from J, with 14 bases in between. In DNA, the CDR3 is TGTGCCAGTAGTCGACGCAGCCAAGTCGAGCAGTACTTC. This translates into CASSRRSQVEQYF.

This sequence joins TRBV2 and TRBJ2-5; D unresolved. V was cut by 7 bases and J by 5 bases, with 17 bases left in between. Germline V gene lookup returns CDR1 SNHLY and CDR2 FYNNEI. The CDR3 consists of 14 residues. CDR3 sequence: CASMTRWGKETQYF. For the CDR3, the DNA is TGTGCCAGCATGACGAGGTGGGGTAAGGAGACCCAGTACTTC. Using reference TRBV2 and TRBJ2-5 for the parts outside the CDR3, the full variable domain is EPEVTQTPSHQVTQMGQEVILRCVPISNHLYFYWYRQILGQKVEFLVSFYNNEISEKSEIFDDQFSVERPDGSNFTLKIRSTKLEDSAMYFCASMTRWGKETQYFGPGTRLLVL.

The table lists this clone with many counts. The gene calls are TRBV2 and TRBJ2-5; D gene unclear. Germline V lookup: CDR1 SNHLY, CDR2 FYNNEI. This CDR3 contains 10 residues. Trimming removed 1 base at V and 6 bases at J, with 0 bases between. The CDR3 spells CASSEETQYF. CDR3 DNA: TGTGCCAGCAGTGAAGAGACCCAGTACTTC.

The V and J genes are TRBV5-1 and TRBJ1-2; 7 nucleotides line up with TRBD1. The CDR3 is made up of 15 amino acids. The V and J ends lost 4 bases and 2 bases, in that order; junction bases with no gene match: 8. Per the germline V gene, CDR1 is SGHRS and CDR2 is YFSETQ. The CDR3 DNA reads TGCGCCAGCAGCCCTCGGACGACAGGGAACTATGGCTACACCTTC. This sequence encodes CASSPRTTGNYGYTF.

The genes are TRBV10-1 and TRBJ2-5; TRBD1 might be the D (6 bases). Trimming removed 4 bases from V and 7 bases from J, with 16 bases in between. The CDR3 runs to 14 residues. Germline V gene data show CDR1 as WNHNN and CDR2 as SYGVQD (reference sequence). The CDR3 is CASSAGTRGGTQYF. CDR3 nucleotide sequence: TGCGCCAGCAGTGCAGGAACTCGAGGGGGGACCCAGTACTTC.

The chain combines TRBV28 with TRBJ1-6; D may be TRBD1 (5 bases). There are 15 residues in the CDR3. Trimming shortened V by 2 bases and J by 7 bases, and 12 bases separated the two germline ends. Germline assignment: CDR1 MDHEN and CDR2 SYDVKM. CDR3 DNA: TGTGCCAGCAGTTTACCCACAGGTTGGAATTCACCCCTCCACTTT. Translation: CASSLPTGWNSPLHF. Filled out from reference TRBV28 and TRBJ1-6, the complete variable domain reads DVKVTQSSRYLVKRTGEKVFLECVQDMDHENMFWYRQDPGLGLRLIYFSYDVKMKEKGDIPEGYSVSREKKERFSLILESASTNQTSMYLCASSLPTGWNSPLHFGNGTRLTVT.

The J gene is TRBJ2-7, the V gene TRBV20-1; D remains unclear. The CDR3 extends over 11 amino acids. The germline V gene encodes CDR1 DFQATT and CDR2 SNEGSKA (reference sequence). Trimming removed 3 bases from V and 6 bases from J, with 9 bases in between. CDR3 loop: CSASLGFEQYF. The CDR3 nucleotides are TGCAGTGCTAGTTTAGGGTTCGAGCAGTACTTC.

In this sample, this clone turned up many times. CDR3 bases: TGTGCCAGCAGCAAATGTCGCAGTGGGGCCCATCAGCCCCAGCATTTT. It specifies CASSKCRSGAHQPQHF. V is TRBV21-1 and J is TRBJ1-5; no DNA check was done on the table's D call, TRBD1. TRBV21-1 is designated a pseudogene. The CDR3 loop spans 16 amino acids.

The chain couples TRBV7-9 to TRBJ1-2, with D unresolved. The germline V and J ends were trimmed by 0 bases and 6 bases, with 14 bases remaining between them. This CDR3 comprises 15 residues. CDR1 is SEHNR, CDR2 FQNEAQ, per germline (reference sequence). The CDR3 region is CASSLAVSITDGYTF. DNA of the CDR3: TGTGCCAGCAGCTTAGCAGTTTCGATAACCGATGGCTACACCTTC.

The chain joins TRBV19 to TRBJ2-7; no reliable D call. The CDR3 covers 14 residues. Trimming took off 1 base at V and 0 bases at J, with 7 bases between the two ends. The germline CDR1 and CDR2 sequences are LNHDA and SQIVND (reference sequence). The CDR3 region has the DNA TGTGCCAGTAGTATAGCAAGGGACTCCTACGAGCAGTACTTC. It translates to CASSIARDSYEQYF. Variable domain in full (rest from reference TRBV19 and TRBJ2-7): DGGITQSPKYLFRKEGQNVTLSCEQNLNHDAMYWYRQDPGQGLRLIYYSQIVNDFQKGDIAEGYSVSREKKESFPLTVTSAQKNPTAFYLCASSIARDSYEQYFGPGTRLTVT.